These T cell receptor beta chains were read from a single sample in a study of blood T cell repertoires in COVID-19. Profiled with immunoSEQ multiplex PCR; TCRdb holds only in-frame clones, not every one. The sample lists around 250,000 clones, 70% to 90% occurring once. Sequenced sample: PBMCs or T cells enriched from blood (not recorded which). All receptors derive from a man between 18 and 29 years old who had recovered from COVID-19. The CDR3 runs from the conserved cysteine through the conserved F or W. D genes are given only for firm matches. Clone size is shown for a subset of rows, as once, few, many or a class of expanded clone.

J,V,size,D,DNA,CDR3
TRBJ2-7,TRBV28,-,TRBD1,TGTGCCAGCAGTTCCCGGGACAGGGGAACCTACGAGCAGTACTTC,CASSSRDRGTYEQYF
TRBJ1-1,TRBV10-3,-,TRBD1,TGTGCCATCAGGGGGACAGGGGGCACTGAAGCTTTCTTT,CAIRGTGGTEAFF
TRBJ2-2,TRBV10-1,-,-,TGCGCCAGTACTACTAGCTACACCGGGGAGCTGTTTTTT,CASTTSYTGELFF
TRBJ1-5,TRBV27,-,-,TGTGCCAGCAGTTTTCCCGGTCAGCCCCAGCATTTT,CASSFPGQPQHF
TRBJ2-1,TRBV6-1,-,-,TGTGCCAGCAGTGAACTAAGCGGTACCTACAATGAGCAGTTCTTC,CASSELSGTYNEQFF
TRBJ2-1,TRBV24-1,-,TRBD1,TGTGCCACCAGTGCTCTGATAGGGGACAGGGACTTCCATGAGCAGTTCTTC,CATSALIGDRDFHEQFF
TRBJ2-3,TRBV9,-,TRBD2,TGTGCCAGCAGCGCCCGACTAGCGGGAGTGGATACGCAGTATTTT,CASSARLAGVDTQYF
TRBJ1-5,TRBV27,-,-,TGTGCCAGCAGAAGACAGGAAAATCAGCCCCAGCATTTT,CASRRQENQPQHF
TRBJ2-5,TRBV28,-,-,TGTGCCAGCAGTTTAGGCGGGGCGATGGAGACCCAGTACTTC,CASSLGGAMETQYF
TRBJ1-1,TRBV29-1,few,-,TGCAGCGTTTCCGGACAGAACACTGAAGCTTTCTTT,CSVSGQNTEAFF
TRBJ1-5,TRBV15,-,TRBD1,TGTGCCACCAGCGGGACAGGGCCGAATCAGCCCCAGCATTTT,CATSGTGPNQPQHF
TRBJ1-1,TRBV28,-,TRBD1,TGTGCCAGCACCCTCGCTTCGACTCCCAGGGGGCGCGGGGCTTTCTTT,CASTLASTPRGRGAFF
TRBJ2-7,TRBV6-5,-,TRBD1,TGTGCCAGTTTAGACCTCTGGACAGGGTCCGAGCAGTACTTC,CASLDLWTGSEQYF
TRBJ1-6,TRBV21-1,-,-,TGTGCCAGCAGCAAAGTCCACCCTGGGGACACACAGGCGAAGATGGATAATTCACCCCTCCACTTT,CASSKVHPGDTQAKMDNSPLHF
TRBJ1-6,TRBV19,-,TRBD1,TGTGCCAGTAGTCAAGACAGGGGGCACGCCTATAATTCACCCCTCCACTTT,CASSQDRGHAYNSPLHF
TRBJ2-2,TRBV2,-,TRBD1,TGTGCCAGCAGGGGACAGGGGCCCGGGGCCGGGGAGCTGTTTTTT,CASRGQGPGAGELFF
TRBJ2-7,TRBV30,-,TRBD1,TGTGCCTGGGACAGGGAAGGTCCCTACGAGCAGTACTTC,CAWDREGPYEQYF
TRBJ2-1,TRBV5-1,-,-,TGCGCCAGCAGCTTGTTGGTGGGAGGATCCTACAATGAGCAGTTCTTC,CASSLLVGGSYNEQFF
TRBJ2-7,TRBV7-9,-,TRBD1,TGTGCCAGCAGCCCCCTGACAGGGCGTTCCTACGAGCAGTACTTC,CASSPLTGRSYEQYF
TRBJ2-3,TRBV13,-,TRBD2,TGTGCCAGCAGCTTACTAGCGGCGCTTCGCACAGATACGCAGTATTTT,CASSLLAALRTDTQYF
TRBJ2-3,TRBV5-1,-,-,TGCGCCAGCAGCGAGCGCTTCACAGATACGCAGTATTTT,CASSERFTDTQYF
TRBJ1-1,TRBV5-8,-,-,TGTGCCAGCAGCCCCCGGGTTAACACTGAAGCTTTCTTT,CASSPRVNTEAFF
TRBJ1-6,TRBV21-1,-,-,TGTGCCAGCAGCGGGGGCGACAGGCTAGATTCACCCCTCCACTTT,CASSGGDRLDSPLHF
TRBJ2-5,TRBV5-1,once,TRBD2,TGCGCCAGCAGCTTGATACTAGCGGGGGGTCAAGAGACCCAGTACTTC,CASSLILAGGQETQYF
TRBJ2-1,TRBV6-5,few,TRBD2,TGTGCCAGCAGTTACGGGACTAGCGGGAGAAATGAGCAGTTCTTC,CASSYGTSGRNEQFF
TRBJ2-1,TRBV4-2,-,TRBD2,TGTGCCAGCAGCCAGGGGGGACTAGCGGGCTCCTACAATGAGCAGTTCTTC,CASSQGGLAGSYNEQFF
TRBJ2-3,TRBV3-1/TRBV3-2,-,-,TGTGCCAGCAGCCGAAACCTCAGGGTTGGCACAGATACGCAGTATTTT,CASSRNLRVGTDTQYF
TRBJ2-5,TRBV2,-,TRBD1,TGTGCCAGCAGGGAAGGGACAGGGGGCCCGGAGACCCAGTACTTC,CASREGTGGPETQYF
TRBJ1-4,TRBV27,-,-,TGTGCCAGCAGTTTTCGGGGGAGGAATGAAAAACTGTTTTTT,CASSFRGRNEKLFF
TRBJ1-5,TRBV6-5,-,-,TGTGCCAGCAGGGGGAGGGGCCTCAATCAGCCCCAGCATTTT,CASRGRGLNQPQHF
TRBJ1-2,TRBV19,-,-,TGTGCCAGTAGCGCTGAACCGCAGGGGTTCTATGGCTACACCTTC,CASSAEPQGFYGYTF
TRBJ2-2,TRBV28,-,-,TGTGCCAGCAGTTCCCCTCACCGGGGGGAGCTGTTTTTT,CASSSPHRGELFF
TRBJ2-3,TRBV5-6,once,-,TGTGCCAGCAGCAAACGCAGGGGCACAGATACGCAGTATTTT,CASSKRRGTDTQYF
TRBJ1-3,TRBV28,-,-,TGTGCCAGCACTCGGAGTACAGGAAACACCATATATTTT,CASTRSTGNTIYF
TRBJ1-2,TRBV2,-,-,TGTGCCAGCAGTGAAGGATCGGGCTATGGCTACACCTTC,CASSEGSGYGYTF
TRBJ1-5,TRBV7-9,few,TRBD1,TGTGCCAGCAGCTTAGGACAGGGAGGAATAGGCAATCAGCCCCAGCATTTT,CASSLGQGGIGNQPQHF
TRBJ1-4,TRBV30,-,TRBD1,TGTGCCGCCGGACAGGGAAGAAATGAAAAACTGTTTTTT,CAAGQGRNEKLFF
TRBJ1-2,TRBV7-6,-,-,TGTGCCAGCAGCCCCCGTAGCGTTACTAACTATGGCTACACCTTC,CASSPRSVTNYGYTF
TRBJ2-1,TRBV5-1,-,TRBD2,TGCGCCAGCAGCGCAAGCGGGAGCTCGATTGATGAGCAGTTCTTC,CASSASGSSIDEQFF
TRBJ2-1,TRBV5-1,-,-,TGCGCCAGCAGCCCGGGACTGGACTACAATGAGCAGTTCTTC,CASSPGLDYNEQFF
TRBJ2-7,TRBV7-2,-,-,TGTGCCAGCAGCCCGATTGGACTGGACTCCTACGAGCAGTACTTC,CASSPIGLDSYEQYF
TRBJ1-3,TRBV12-3/TRBV12-4,-,-,TGTGCCAGCGCAGGGGTATTTGGAAACACCATATATTTT,CASAGVFGNTIYF
TRBJ2-2,TRBV7-2,-,-,TGTGCCAGCAGCTCAATTATGGGGCTACGAGCGCCGGGCACCGGGGAGCTGTTTTTT,CASSSIMGLRAPGTGELFF
TRBJ1-2,TRBV20-1,-,-,TGCAGTGCTAGTGGTCAGGGGTTTGGCTACACCTTC,CSASGQGFGYTF
TRBJ1-1,TRBV28,-,TRBD1,TGTGCCAGCAGTTCGGGACAGGGAAACACTGAAGCTTTCTTT,CASSSGQGNTEAFF
TRBJ1-5,TRBV7-9,-,-,TGTGCCAGCAGCTCCGGAGGGGGCAATCAGCCCCAGCATTTT,CASSSGGGNQPQHF
TRBJ1-1,TRBV11-2,-,-,TGTGCCAGCAGCTTAGGTCTGCAGGGCGCTGAAGCTTTCTTT,CASSLGLQGAEAFF
TRBJ1-2,TRBV9,once,TRBD1,TGTGCCAGCAGCGGGACAGGGGTCGCGGTGGATGGCTACACCTTC,CASSGTGVAVDGYTF
TRBJ2-7,TRBV3-1/TRBV3-2,-,TRBD2,TGTGCCAGCAGCCTAGGGACTAGCGTCTACGAGCAGTACTTC,CASSLGTSVYEQYF